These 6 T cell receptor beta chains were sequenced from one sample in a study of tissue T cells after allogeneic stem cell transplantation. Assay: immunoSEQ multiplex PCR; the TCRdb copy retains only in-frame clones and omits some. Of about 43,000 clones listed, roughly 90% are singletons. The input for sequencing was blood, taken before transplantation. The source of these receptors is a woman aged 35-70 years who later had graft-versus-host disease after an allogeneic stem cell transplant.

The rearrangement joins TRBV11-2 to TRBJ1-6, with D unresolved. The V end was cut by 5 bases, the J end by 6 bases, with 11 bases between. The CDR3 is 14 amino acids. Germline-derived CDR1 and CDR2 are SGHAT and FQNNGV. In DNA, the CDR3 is TGTGCCAGCAGCCCCGGACTGATTAATTCACCCCTCCACTTT. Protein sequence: CASSPGLINSPLHF.

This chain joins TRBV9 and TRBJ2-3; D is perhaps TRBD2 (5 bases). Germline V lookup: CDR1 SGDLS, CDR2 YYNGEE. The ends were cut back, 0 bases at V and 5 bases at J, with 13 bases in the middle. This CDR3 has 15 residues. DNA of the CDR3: TGTGCCAGCAGCGTAGTTCCGGGATCACGAGATACGCAGTATTTT. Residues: CASSVVPGSRDTQYF.

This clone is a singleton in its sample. CDR3 amino acids: CASSISGDQPQHF. The CDR3 DNA reads TGTGCCAGTAGTATATCGGGCGATCAGCCCCAGCATTTT. The chain combines TRBV19 with TRBJ1-5; D unresolved. The CDR3 contains 13 residues. Trimming took 2 bases from V and 5 from J, leaving 7 bases between them. Germline loops: CDR1 LNHDA, CDR2 SQIVND (reference sequence).

The CDR3 region is CASSSLWGKEKETQYF. CDR3 bases: TGTGCCAGCAGTTCCCTTTGGGGGAAGGAGAAAGAGACCCAGTACTTC. This chain connects TRBV27 to TRBJ2-5; D assignment may be TRBD1 or TRBD2 (5 bases each). Deletions cut 4 bases from V and 3 bases from J, with 18 bases between. The CDR3 totals 16 residues. CDR1 and CDR2 (germline): MNHEY, SMNVEV (reference sequence).

CDR3 DNA: TGCGCCAGCAGCGGCAAGGACAGCCTTAACACTGAAGCTTTCTTT. Translated: CASSGKDSLNTEAFF. The J gene is TRBJ1-1, the V gene TRBV5-1; weak D call: TRBD1 (6 bases). Deletions cut 4 bases from V and 2 bases from J, with 15 bases between. The CDR3 consists of 15 residues. Looked up from germline, CDR1 is SGHRS and CDR2 is YFSETQ.

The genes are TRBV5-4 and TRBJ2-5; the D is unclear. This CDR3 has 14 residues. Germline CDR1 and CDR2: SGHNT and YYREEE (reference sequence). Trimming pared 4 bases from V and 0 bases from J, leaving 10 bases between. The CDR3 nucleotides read TGTGCCAGCAGCCTGCCAACGTACCAAGAGACCCAGTACTTC. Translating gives CASSLPTYQETQYF.